This T cell receptor (beta chain) was obtained from a study of monozygotic twins with inflammatory bowel disease. Broader study findings: Patient repertoire variability may have increased through differing immunosuppressive treatments. Healthy twins showed more clonotype sharing with others than IBD patients, especially patients with disease activity.

TCRdb processed the 5' RACE reads again and assigns one entry to each CDR3 protein, with no DNA. Here the sample table reports 400,000 to 500,000 distinct CDR3 sequences. A note on this clonotype: What it binds is unknown.

The length of the CDR3 is 17 residues. CDR1 is MNHNS and CDR2 is SASEGT in the germline V gene. The clonotype was recovered from a human donor with ulcerative colitis or Crohn's disease, or a healthy co-twin of an affected twin (not recorded which). The J gene is TRBJ1-3, the V gene TRBV6-1; the TRBD1 assignment by TCRdb is unverifiable without DNA. Sequencing was carried out using blood. This CDR3 reads CASTKGGGASSGNTIYF.